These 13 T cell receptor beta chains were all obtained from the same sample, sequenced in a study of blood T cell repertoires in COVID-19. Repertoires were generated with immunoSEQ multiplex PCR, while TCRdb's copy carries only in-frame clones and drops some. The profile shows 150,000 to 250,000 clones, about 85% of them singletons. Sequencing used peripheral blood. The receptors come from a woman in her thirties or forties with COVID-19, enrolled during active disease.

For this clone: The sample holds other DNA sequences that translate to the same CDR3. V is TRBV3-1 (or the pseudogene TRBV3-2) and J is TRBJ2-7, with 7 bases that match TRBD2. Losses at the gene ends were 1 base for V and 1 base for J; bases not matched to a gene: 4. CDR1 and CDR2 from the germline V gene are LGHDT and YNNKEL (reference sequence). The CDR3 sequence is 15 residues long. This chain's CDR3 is CASSQGPGGSYEQYF. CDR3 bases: TGTGCCAGCAGCCAAGGTCCGGGGGGTTCCTACGAGCAGTACTTC.

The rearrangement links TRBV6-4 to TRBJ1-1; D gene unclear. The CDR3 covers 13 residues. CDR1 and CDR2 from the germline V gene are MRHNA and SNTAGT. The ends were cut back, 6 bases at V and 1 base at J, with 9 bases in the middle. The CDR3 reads CASRIQENTEAFF. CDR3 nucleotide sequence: TGTGCCAGCAGGATCCAGGAGAACACTGAAGCTTTCTTT.

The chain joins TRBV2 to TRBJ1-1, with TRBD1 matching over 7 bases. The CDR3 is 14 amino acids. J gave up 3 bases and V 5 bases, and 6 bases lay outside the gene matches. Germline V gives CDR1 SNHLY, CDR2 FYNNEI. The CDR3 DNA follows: TGTGCCAGCAGTCGACAGGGACGCGACACTGAAGCTTTCTTT. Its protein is CASSRQGRDTEAFF. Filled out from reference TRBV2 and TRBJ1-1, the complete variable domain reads EPEVTQTPSHQVTQMGQEVILRCVPISNHLYFYWYRQILGQKVEFLVSFYNNEISEKSEIFDDQFSVERPDGSNFTLKIRSTKLEDSAMYFCASSRQGRDTEAFFGQGTRLTVV.

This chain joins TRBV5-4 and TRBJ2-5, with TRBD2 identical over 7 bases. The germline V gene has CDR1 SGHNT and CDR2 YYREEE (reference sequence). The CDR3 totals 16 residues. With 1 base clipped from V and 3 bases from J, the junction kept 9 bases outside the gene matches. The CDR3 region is CASSLPGTNLEETQYF. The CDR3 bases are TGTGCCAGCAGCTTGCCCGGGACTAACTTAGAAGAGACCCAGTACTTC.

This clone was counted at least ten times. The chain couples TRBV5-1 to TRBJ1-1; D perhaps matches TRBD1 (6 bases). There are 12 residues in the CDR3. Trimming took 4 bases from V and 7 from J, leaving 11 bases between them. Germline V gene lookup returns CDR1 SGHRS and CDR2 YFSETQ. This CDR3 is CASSGQGIEAFF. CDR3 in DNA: TGCGCCAGCAGCGGCCAGGGGATTGAAGCTTTCTTT.

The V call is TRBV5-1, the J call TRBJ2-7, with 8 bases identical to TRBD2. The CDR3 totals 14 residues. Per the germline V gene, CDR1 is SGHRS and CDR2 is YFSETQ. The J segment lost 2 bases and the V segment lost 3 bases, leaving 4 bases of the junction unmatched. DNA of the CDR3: TGCGCCAGCAGCTACGGGGGGGCTACCTACGAGCAGTACTTC. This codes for CASSYGGATYEQYF.

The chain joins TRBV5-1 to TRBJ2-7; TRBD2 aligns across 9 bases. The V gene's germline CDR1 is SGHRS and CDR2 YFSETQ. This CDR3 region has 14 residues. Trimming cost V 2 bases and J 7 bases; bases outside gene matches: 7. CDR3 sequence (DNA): TGCGCCAGCAGCTTTAGCGGGAGTGTTGGAGAGCAGTACTTC. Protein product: CASSFSGSVGEQYF.

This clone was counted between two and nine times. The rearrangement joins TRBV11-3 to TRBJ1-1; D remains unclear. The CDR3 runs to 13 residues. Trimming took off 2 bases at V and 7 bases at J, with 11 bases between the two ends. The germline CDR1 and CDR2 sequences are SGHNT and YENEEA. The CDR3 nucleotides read TGTGCCAGCAGCTTACGCGAAGAGGATGAAGCTTTCTTT. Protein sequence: CASSLREEDEAFF.

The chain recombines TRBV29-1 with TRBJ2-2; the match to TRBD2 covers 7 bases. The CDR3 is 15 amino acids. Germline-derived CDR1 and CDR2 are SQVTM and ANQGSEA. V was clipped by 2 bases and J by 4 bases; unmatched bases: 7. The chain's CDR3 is CSVEIGTTVTGELFF. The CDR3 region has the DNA TGCAGCGTTGAAATAGGGACTACAGTCACCGGGGAGCTGTTTTTT.

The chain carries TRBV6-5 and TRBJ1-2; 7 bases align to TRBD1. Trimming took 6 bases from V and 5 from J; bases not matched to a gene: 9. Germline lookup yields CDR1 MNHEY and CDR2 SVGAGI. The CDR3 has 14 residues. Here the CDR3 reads CASSRDRTEYGYTF. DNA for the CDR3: TGTGCCAGCAGCCGGGACAGAACAGAATATGGCTACACCTTC.

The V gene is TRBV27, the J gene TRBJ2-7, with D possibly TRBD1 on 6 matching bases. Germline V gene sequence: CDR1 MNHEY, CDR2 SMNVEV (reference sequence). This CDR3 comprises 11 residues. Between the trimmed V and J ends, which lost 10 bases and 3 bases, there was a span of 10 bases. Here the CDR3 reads CATETGYEQYF. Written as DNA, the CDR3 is TGTGCCACCGAGACAGGCTACGAGCAGTACTTC.

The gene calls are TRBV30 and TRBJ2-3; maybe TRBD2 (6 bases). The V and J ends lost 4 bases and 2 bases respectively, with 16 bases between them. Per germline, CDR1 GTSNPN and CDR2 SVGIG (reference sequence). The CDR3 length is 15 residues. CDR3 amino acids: CAWTLLAENTDTQYF. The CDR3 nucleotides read TGTGCCTGGACCCTGTTAGCGGAGAACACAGATACGCAGTATTTT.

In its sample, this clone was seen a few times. CDR3 nucleotides: TGTGCCAGCAGCGCTCGACAGGGGAGCTATAATTCACCCCTCCACTTT. Amino acid sequence: CASSARQGSYNSPLHF. The rearrangement links TRBV7-2 to TRBJ1-6, with 8 bases identical to TRBD1. Germline CDR1 reads SGHTA; CDR2 reads FQGNSA. The CDR3 covers 16 residues. Germline trimming cut 5 bases from V and 3 bases from J; bases unmatched to any gene: 6.